This TCR beta chain stems from a study of T cells in Graves' hyperthyroidism and ophthalmopathy. Source material for PBMCs was more than 7.5 ml fresh peripheral blood. V lost 4 bases, J lost 1 base, and 8 bases lay in between. Per the germline V gene, CDR1 is GTSNPN and CDR2 is SVGIG (reference sequence). The CDR3 is 13 amino acids. RNA transcripts provided the source from which TCR beta CDR3 regions were amplified. Carried out on the TCR CDR3, a first-round RT-PCR used the HTBI primer set. TCRdb reprocessed the multiplex PCR reads via MiXCR and lists one record per CDR3 protein. The sample has some 350,000 distinct CDR3 sequences; 19% are singletons.

The chain combines TRBV30 with TRBJ1-3; D perhaps matches TRBD1 (6 bases). Sequencing was performed on blood. This receptor was obtained from a woman in her late teens or twenties with Graves' hyperthyroidism. The CDR3 spells CAWNRDSGNTIYF. CDR3 DNA: TGTGCCTGGAACAGGGATTCTGGAAACACCATATATTTT.